The entry that follows covers one T cell receptor beta chain sequence. It lacks a known antigen. No base qualities exist here, and no much larger clone lies one base off it. There are 14 amino acids in the CDR3, from cysteine to phenylalanine inclusive. Only the CDR3 region is kept as DNA, spanning 42 bases read in frame from base 1. CDR1 SNHLY and CDR2 FYNNEI were looked up in the germline V gene. Trimming at the junction amounts to 3 bases on V and 3 bases on J, and the germline ends lie 9 bases apart. The entry originates in a study of cytomegalovirus exposure and HLA in healthy donors (TCRdb year 2017). Study-wide context: According to an earlier analysis of 587 of the donors, about 170 million T cells yielded roughly 100 million unique TCR beta sequences and about 300 Gb of sequence data. About 300 gigabases of sequencing data and 70 million to 85 million unique TCR sequences were included in an early release covering roughly 700 HLA-typed donors. Among the roughly 400 genotyped donors, under 90% belonged to the genetic ancestry cluster associated with self-reported Caucasian donors. The study aimed to test whether signatures of past pathogen exposure could be identified by cataloging public T cell receptors. The study profiled the T cell repertoires of hundreds of subjects by immunosequencing and related them to cytomegalovirus serostatus. A separate validation cohort of 100 to 150 different subjects was used in addition to the 666-subject first cohort. The study combined high-throughput TCR immunosequencing, statistical association of individual TCRs with disease status, and machine learning to predict cytomegalovirus infection status. In a later analysis, previously published TCR beta repertoires from hundreds of donors were re-analyzed and high-resolution HLA genotyping was added so that TCR occurrence patterns could be studied. In the later analysis, no new phenotypic data were used to find candidate immune exposures; instead, reliance was placed on TCR beta sequences and their occurrence across donors. In an earlier analysis of more than 550 of the donors, high-throughput TCR beta sequencing was used to judge whether each TCR beta V gene segment behaved as functional or pseudogenic. Donor age, sex, ethnicity and CMV serostatus were compiled alongside the repertoire data. A later genetic analysis used genome-wide SNP genotypes for about 65% of the roughly 700 donors, treating that subset as a discovery cohort. Every repertoire in the discovery cohort had been generated on one and the same sequencing platform. Class I and class II HLA loci were covered by the typing at four-digit resolution. The number of typed donors differed by locus: about 620-640 for A, B, C, DRB1 and DQB1; 500 to 550 for DQA1; 606 for DPA1; and approximately 450 for DPB1. Because of strong linkage in the cohort, roughly five DR-DQ haplotypes were treated as single units for association and clustering. Across about 380 genotyped donors of the cohort, an average of approximately 220,000 unique TCR beta nucleotide sequences per donor were sequenced, and approximately 17% of those sequences were non-productive. Study-level results and caveats: The presence/absence analyses assumed that sequencing depth was roughly uniform across donors, and that assumption may not be true. Some IMGT-functional V segments, including TRBV6-2 and TRBV6-3, could not be distinguished by the 87-base-pair reads and were therefore excluded. Because counts were too low, 15 to 20 rarely observed V segments, including chromosome 9 orphons, were excluded from the earlier analysis of around 640 of the donors. A later analysis reported that several top co-occurrence clusters appeared linked to parvovirus B19, influenza, CMV and Epstein-Barr virus. A further reported finding was that TCR beta sequences accurately predicted the HLA-A and HLA-B alleles for most subjects in the first cohort. An association between a missense DCLRE1C variant and V-gene and J-gene trimming of TCR beta chains was found in a later genetic analysis and replicated in an independent cohort. A later analysis found that HLA-associated TCR beta chains were more clonally expanded and had lower generation probabilities than equally common non-associated chains. Immune exposure information for the cohort was limited to CMV serostatus. A later genetic analysis reported fewer N-insertions in productive TCRs among donors in an Asian-associated ancestry cluster than the roughly 700-donor mean. This cohort had only TCR beta chains sequenced, and the lack of alpha or paired-chain data limited which features could be detected. In vitro tests confirmed that a few of the cytomegalovirus-associated TCR beta chains recognize cytomegalovirus antigens. Specific HLA alleles were associated with over 15,000 TCR beta sequences at a false discovery rate of 0.05 in a later analysis. The classifier was reported to diagnose cytomegalovirus status with high specificity and sensitivity in both the original cohort and the validation cohort. A later analysis found that TCR association rates varied across HLA loci, with DRB1 alleles showing the most associated TCRs and HLA-C alleles the fewest. In an earlier analysis of some 640 of the donors, most TCR beta V segments were observed in productive rearrangements about 87% or about 30% of the time, broadly matching IMGT annotations. When HLA alleles, especially DR and DQ, strongly co-occurred, TCR associations were difficult to assign to individual alleles. A total of some 180 TCR beta chains were listed by the study as associated with cytomegalovirus. According to the authors, the approach could potentially be generalized to other disease states and immunological phenotypes. A later analysis found that most CMV-associated TCR beta chains appeared HLA-restricted, with HLA associations seemingly driven largely by CMV exposure. HLA typing was unavailable for some donors at each locus, so association tests used only the typed subset. Correlated functional status among segregating V segments might be attributable to linkage disequilibrium, but an unknown experimental factor could not be ruled out. Most TCR sequences were seen in very few donors, while some public TCRs were found in many individuals. The sequencing pipeline was judged likely to have produced a cluster of highly shared sequence variants as a technical artifact.

Library generation was performed with the immunoSEQ multiplex PCR assay. The multiplex PCR relied on a mix of 60 forward primers for TCR Vbeta segments and 13 reverse primers for TCR Jbeta segments. Amplification of the CDR3 region of rearranged TCR beta genes was performed with a multiplex PCR assay on genomic DNA. The amplified TCR beta libraries were sequenced on the Illumina HiSeq System as 87-base-pair reads. The published analysis was carried out like this. A later analysis tallied 80 million to 95 million unique TCR beta chains across the 660 or so repertoires, and about 12 million of those chains were shared by two or more donors. Raw reads were error-corrected and collapsed into unique sequences by a nearest-neighbor algorithm in which closely related sequences were merged to remove PCR and sequencing errors. CDR3 sequences were aligned to IMGT reference sequences to assign V, D and J gene segments. For a sequence to be retained, at least a six-nucleotide match to both a V gene segment and a J gene segment was required. A rearrangement counted as productive if the CDR3 had no stop codons and remained in frame with V and J, and every other rearrangement counted as non-productive. Following IMGT convention, CDR3 was defined as the stretch from the second conserved V-encoded cysteine to the conserved J-encoded phenylalanine. The earlier analysis of 587 of the donors excluded sequences that lacked an unambiguous match to a single V gene segment. In an earlier analysis of roughly 500 of the donors, V segments were called functional above 56.7% productive rearrangements and were called segregating when the between-donor standard deviation exceeded 5%. A statistical classification framework was built to diagnose cytomegalovirus status from the catalog of TCR beta chain sequences. In a later analysis, TCR nucleotide sequences were compared against IMGT/GENE-DB human TR gene sequences so that V and J genes could be assigned. A later analysis assigned CDR3 sequences and most-parsimonious VDJ recombination scenarios with the TCRdist pipeline. A later analysis defined each TCR beta chain by its CDR3 amino acid sequence plus V-gene family, and excluded reads lacking a unique V-gene family. In a later analysis, 500 to 700 highly shared, low-generation-probability nucleotide sequences were removed to address suspected cross-contamination and a sequencing artifact. In a later analysis, a clonal expansion index for each public chain was calculated from normalized within-repertoire ranks of inferred template counts. In a later analysis, generation probabilities were computed with a VDJ recombination model fitted to out-of-frame rearrangements, and the resulting probabilities were checked against IGoR. In a later analysis, TCR-TCR, TCR-HLA and TCR-CMV co-occurrence was scored with hypergeometric tests, and a repertoire-size bias correction was applied to TCR pairs. A later analysis estimated false discovery rates by permuting HLA or CMV assignments 20 times. In a later analysis, co-occurring TCRs were grouped using DBSCAN, and TCRdist sequence similarity was added for clustering within HLA-allele-positive subsets. Repertoires with fewer than 30,000 or more than 120,000 public chains, plus five repertoires with anomalous nucleotide sharing, were excluded from co-occurrence clustering. Drawn from immuneACCESS, this table holds only the in-frame rearrangements with V and J called that TCRdb kept. Clones are partly lost; checked studies trace under half to an unresolved V gene and leave the rest unexplained. The D gene and trimming were derived from the DNA, and the V and J assignments and clone size from that table. The sample yields about 100,000 clones; around 72% were counted once. The ten largest clones capture roughly 3.5% of the sample.

In total, around 600 healthy bone marrow donors made up the cohort. At the time of sampling, every cohort member was nominally healthy, though immune exposures that went unrecorded were likely present. The donor was CMV seronegative and was included in the group of a few hundred seronegative cohort members. A peripheral blood sample was provided by each donor, and peripheral blood mononuclear cells were used for TCR beta sequencing. The Qiagen DNeasy Blood Extraction Kit was used to extract genomic DNA from the blood cell samples. The sequence derives from a man aged 35-49 years in good health and CMV-seronegative. What was sequenced was PBMCs. Recombination connected TRBV2 to TRBJ2-1, and the D gene may be TRBD1, 5 bases matching. The CDR3: CASSDPGNYNEQFF. The nucleotides are TGTGCCAGCAGTGACCCAGGGAACTACAATGAGCAGTTCTTC.